A selection of T cell receptor beta chains follows, all from one sample in a study of post-analysis software for immune sequencing data. One entry per CDR3 protein results from TCRdb running MiXCR on the PCR reads. The table lists 450,000 or so distinct CDR3 sequences, around 40% of them singletons. The sample taken for sequencing was blood. The receptors come from a girl between 10 and 17 years old with multiple sclerosis. CDR3s include the opening cysteine and the closing phenylalanine or tryptophan. D genes are given only for firm matches. Size tells how often a clone was seen (once, few, many) or the class of an expanded clone, and some rows leave it out.

j_gene,d_gene,v_gene,abundance,CDR3nt,CDR3aa
TRBJ2-7,TRBD1,TRBV6-5,NA,TGTGCCAGCAGCCCCGACAGGGGGCCCCTCTACGAGCAGTACTTC,CASSPDRGPLYEQYF
TRBJ2-7,TRBD2,TRBV20-1,NA,TGCAGTGCCCATGCCCTAGCGGGCCGCTCCTACAATGAGCAGTACTTC,CSAHALAGRSYNEQYF
TRBJ2-1,NA,TRBV20-1,few,TGCAGTGCTAGTTTACTGTATGAGCAGTTCTTC,CSASLLYEQFF
TRBJ2-1,TRBD2,TRBV5-1,few,TGCGCCAGCAGCTTGATTGTGGCTAGCGGAGAGTACAATGAGCAGTTCTTC,CASSLIVASGEYNEQFF
TRBJ1-2,TRBD1,TRBV7-9,NA,TGTGCCAGCAGCTTCTCCGGGACAGGGGATAGGTATGGCTACACCTTC,CASSFSGTGDRYGYTF
TRBJ2-5,NA,TRBV14,NA,TGTGCCAGCAGACATACAGGGCCCAGAGAGACCCAGTACTTC,CASRHTGPRETQYF
TRBJ1-5,TRBD1,TRBV28,NA,TGTGCCAGTAGTCCCGGACGGGACAGTCAGCCCCAGCATTTT,CASSPGRDSQPQHF
TRBJ1-2,NA,TRBV7-2,NA,TGTGCCAGCAGCTCAAGACCCACCTATGGCTACACCTTC,CASSSRPTYGYTF
TRBJ2-1,NA,TRBV3-1,NA,TGTGCCAGCAGCTACAAAGACGGTGAGCAGTTCTTC,CASSYKDGEQFF
TRBJ2-5,NA,TRBV20-1,NA,TGCAGTGGGCCGACAGGTCGGGGGCAGGAGACCCAGTACTTC,CSGPTGRGQETQYF
TRBJ2-3,TRBD2,TRBV6-5,NA,TGTGCCAGCGGCCGGGGGGGCGGAGGCACAGATACGCAGTATTTT,CASGRGGGGTDTQYF
TRBJ1-2,TRBD1,TRBV12-3/TRBV12-4,NA,TGTGCTAACCGACAGGGTTTTAGTGGCTACACCTTC,CANRQGFSGYTF
TRBJ2-1,TRBD1,TRBV27,NA,TGTGCCAGCGAACCAGGGGGCGGGGTCGGAGAGCAGTTCTTC,CASEPGGGVGEQFF
TRBJ2-5,NA,TRBV7-2,NA,TGTGCCAGCAGCCTCGGACAGCGACCATGGGAGTTGGAGACCCAGTACTTC,CASSLGQRPWELETQYF
TRBJ2-5,TRBD2,TRBV20-1,NA,TGCAGTGCCAGAACTAGCGGGAGTGGGCACCAAGAGACCCAGTACTTC,CSARTSGSGHQETQYF